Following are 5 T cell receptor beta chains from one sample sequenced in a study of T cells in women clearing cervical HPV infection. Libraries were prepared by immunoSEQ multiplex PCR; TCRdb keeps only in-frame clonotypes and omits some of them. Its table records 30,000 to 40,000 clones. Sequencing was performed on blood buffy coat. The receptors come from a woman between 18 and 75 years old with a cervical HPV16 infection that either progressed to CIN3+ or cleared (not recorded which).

The sequenced part of the CDR3 DNA is TGCGCCAGCAAGGGGAACTCTGGGGCCAACGTC. Translating it yields CASKGNSGANV. From start to end, the CDR3 is CASKGNSGANVLTF. This chain connects TRBV5-1 to TRBJ2-6; tentative D call: TRBD1 (5 bases). The CDR3 end falls 3 residues outside the read, so it is completed with the germline J gene. V lost 6 bases and J 0 bases, leaving 7 bases between the germline ends. CDR1 is SGHRS and CDR2 is YFSETQ in the germline V gene. This CDR3 has 14 amino acids.

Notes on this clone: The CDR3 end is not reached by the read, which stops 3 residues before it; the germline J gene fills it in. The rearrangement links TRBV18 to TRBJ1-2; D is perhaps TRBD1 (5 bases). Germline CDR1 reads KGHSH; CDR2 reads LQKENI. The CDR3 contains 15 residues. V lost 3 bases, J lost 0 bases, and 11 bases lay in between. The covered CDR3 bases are TGTGCCAGCTCACCCGACAGTTCCCCTAACTATGGC. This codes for CASSPDSSPNYG. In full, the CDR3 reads CASSPDSSPNYGYTF.

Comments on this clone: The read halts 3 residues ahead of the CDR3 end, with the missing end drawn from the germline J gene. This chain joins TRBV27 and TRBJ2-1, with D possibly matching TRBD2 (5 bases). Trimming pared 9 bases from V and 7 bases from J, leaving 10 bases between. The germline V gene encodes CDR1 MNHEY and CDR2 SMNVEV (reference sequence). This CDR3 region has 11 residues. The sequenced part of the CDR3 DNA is TGTGCCAGTCAAACGGGGAATGAG. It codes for CASQTGNE. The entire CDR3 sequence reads CASQTGNEQFF.

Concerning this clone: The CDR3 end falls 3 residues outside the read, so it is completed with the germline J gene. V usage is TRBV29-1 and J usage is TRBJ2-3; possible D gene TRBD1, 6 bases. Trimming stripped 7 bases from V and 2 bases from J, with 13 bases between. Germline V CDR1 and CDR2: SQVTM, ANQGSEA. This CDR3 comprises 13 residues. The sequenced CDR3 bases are TGCAGCGGACAGGAACCCACCACAGATACG. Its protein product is CSGQEPTTDT. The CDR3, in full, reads CSGQEPTTDTQYF.

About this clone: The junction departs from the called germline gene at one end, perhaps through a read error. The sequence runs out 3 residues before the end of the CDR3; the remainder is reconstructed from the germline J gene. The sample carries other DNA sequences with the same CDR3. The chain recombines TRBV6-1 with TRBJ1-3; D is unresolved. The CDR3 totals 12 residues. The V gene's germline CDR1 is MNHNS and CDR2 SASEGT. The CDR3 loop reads CASSEGRNTIYF. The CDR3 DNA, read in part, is TGTGCCAGCAGTGAAGGCCGAAACACG.